The 18 T cell receptor beta chains given below trace back to one sample, sequenced in a study of blood T cell repertoires in COVID-19. Assay used: immunoSEQ multiplex PCR; TCRdb lists only in-frame clones, some missing. In the table there are tens of thousands of clones, 70% to 90% of which are singletons. Sequencing was carried out using peripheral blood. These receptors all come from a man aged 80 or over with active COVID-19.

The genes are TRBV28 and TRBJ1-1, with a possible D match to TRBD1 (6 bases). Trimming pared 3 bases from V and 5 bases from J, leaving 19 bases between. The CDR3 sequence is 16 residues long. Per germline, CDR1 MDHEN and CDR2 SYDVKM. The CDR3: CASSFPAWGGRTEAFF. The CDR3 nucleotides are TGTGCCAGCAGTTTCCCTGCCTGGGGGGGGCGGACTGAAGCTTTCTTT.

A single count supports this clone. The chain is built from TRBV2 and TRBJ2-5, with TRBD2 as a possible D gene (6 bases). The V end was cut by 6 bases, the J end by 4 bases, with 12 bases between. Germline V gene lookup returns CDR1 SNHLY and CDR2 FYNNEI. There are 13 residues in the CDR3. CDR3 sequence reads: CASSGWRGETQYF. For the CDR3, the DNA is TGTGCCAGCAGCGGGTGGCGGGGAGAGACCCAGTACTTC. Together with reference TRBV2 and TRBJ2-5, the CDR3 gives the full variable domain: EPEVTQTPSHQVTQMGQEVILRCVPISNHLYFYWYRQILGQKVEFLVSFYNNEISEKSEIFDDQFSVERPDGSNFTLKIRSTKLEDSAMYFCASSGWRGETQYFGPGTRLLVL.

The genes are TRBV6-2 or TRBV6-3 and TRBJ2-2; TRBD1 matches at 8 bases. The trim removed 7 bases at V and 2 bases at J, leaving 12 bases unmatched. CDR1 and CDR2 (germline): MNHEY, SVGEGT. The CDR3 runs to 17 residues. CDR3 coding DNA: TGTGCCAGCACCCCCACCCTCAGGGGGCTTAACACCGGGGAGCTGTTTTTT. The encoded protein is CASTPTLRGLNTGELFF.

Comment on this clone: Other DNA sequences from this sample encode an identical CDR3 as well. This chain links TRBV24-1 with TRBJ2-2; D is perhaps TRBD2 (5 bases). This CDR3 region has 14 residues. Germline V lookup: CDR1 KGHDR, CDR2 SFDVKD. V gave up 4 bases and J gave up 4 bases, with 9 bases separating them. The CDR3 sequence: CATSDSGITGELFF. CDR3 in DNA: TGTGCCACCAGTGACTCGGGGATCACCGGGGAGCTGTTTTTT.

The chain recombines TRBV7-2 with TRBJ1-1, with D tentatively TRBD1 (5 bases). CDR1 and CDR2 from the germline V gene are SGHTA and FQGNSA. The CDR3 totals 13 residues. Trimming removed 5 bases from V and 1 base from J, with 8 bases in between. The CDR3 DNA is TGTGCCAGCAGCCGACAGCAGAACACTGAAGCTTTCTTT. This codes for CASSRQQNTEAFF.

This clone was seen just once. The rearrangement joins TRBV6-5 to TRBJ2-7, with TRBD2 identical over 10 bases. The V segment lost 10 bases and the J segment 2 bases; nucleotides outside the gene matches: 5. The CDR3 runs 13 residues. The germline V gene encodes CDR1 MNHEY and CDR2 SVGAGI. The CDR3, as DNA: TGTGCCACAAACAGCGGGAGGGCCTACGAGCAGTACTTC. Translating it yields CATNSGRAYEQYF.

V is TRBV27 and J is TRBJ1-5; 9 nucleotides align to TRBD1. V shed 3 bases and J 1 base; nucleotides not matched to a gene: 1. The CDR3 runs to 15 residues. Per germline, CDR1 MNHEY and CDR2 SMNVEV (reference sequence). CDR3 protein: CASSLGQGSNQPQHF. The CDR3 nucleotides read TGTGCCAGCAGTTTGGGACAGGGCAGCAATCAGCCCCAGCATTTT.

The chain is built from TRBV28 and TRBJ2-3; D perhaps matches TRBD2 (5 bases). The CDR3 loop spans 18 amino acids. Trimming shortened V by 6 bases and J by 2 bases, and 24 bases separated the two germline ends. From germline, CDR1 is MDHEN and CDR2 SYDVKM. The CDR3 spells CASSLPGVRTQHTDTQYF. The CDR3 DNA follows: TGTGCCAGCAGCCTCCCCGGGGTGAGGACGCAACACACAGATACGCAGTATTTT.

This rearrangement joins TRBV7-9 to TRBJ2-3; a possible D gene is TRBD1 (6 bases). This CDR3 is built from 16 residues. Germline values: CDR1 SEHNR, CDR2 FQNEAQ (reference sequence). Trimming shortened V by 5 bases and J by 6 bases, and 21 bases separated the two germline ends. CDR3 sequence reads: CASSHGTVGRGDTQYF. For the CDR3, the DNA is TGTGCCAGCAGCCACGGGACGGTCGGAAGGGGGGATACGCAGTATTTT.

V usage is TRBV19 and J usage is TRBJ2-1; 13 nucleotides align to TRBD2. CDR3 length equals 15 residues. Germline V gene sequence: CDR1 LNHDA, CDR2 SQIVND (reference sequence). Unmatched junction bases numbered 6, after V lost 4 bases and J lost 9 bases. CDR3 amino acids: CASSTPTSGRTEQFF. CDR3 in DNA: TGTGCCAGTAGTACGCCGACTAGCGGGAGGACTGAGCAGTTCTTC. The whole variable domain, remainder taken from reference TRBV19 and TRBJ2-1, is DGGITQSPKYLFRKEGQNVTLSCEQNLNHDAMYWYRQDPGQGLRLIYYSQIVNDFQKGDIAEGYSVSREKKESFPLTVTSAQKNPTAFYLCASSTPTSGRTEQFFGPGTRLTVL.

This clone was recorded once. The V call is TRBV7-2, the J call TRBJ2-2; TRBD2 matches 10 bases. This CDR3 is built from 15 residues. Germline lookup yields CDR1 SGHTA and CDR2 FQGNSA. The J segment lost 6 bases and the V segment lost 5 bases, leaving 6 bases of the junction unmatched. The CDR3 spells CASSPSSGRAGELFF. The CDR3 nucleotides are TGTGCCAGCAGCCCTAGCAGCGGGAGGGCCGGGGAGCTGTTTTTT.

The chain has TRBV28 and TRBJ1-2, with 11 bases lining up with TRBD1. V trimming: 6 bases; J trimming: 4 bases; junction bases outside the gene matches: 13. There are 17 residues in the CDR3. Germline V gene lookup returns CDR1 MDHEN and CDR2 SYDVKM. CDR3 amino acids: CASRGGTGGLGLYGYTF. The CDR3 region has the DNA TGTGCCAGCAGGGGAGGGACAGGGGGGTTAGGCCTCTATGGCTACACCTTC.

This clone was counted between two and nine times. The genes are TRBV3-1 (or the pseudogene TRBV3-2) and TRBJ1-2, with 7 bases fitting TRBD1. Trimming at V came to 1 base and at J to 4 bases, leaving 0 bases not matched to a gene. Germline values: CDR1 LGHDT, CDR2 YNNKEL (reference sequence). This CDR3 contains 13 residues. The CDR3 is CASSQAGGYGYTF. CDR3 coding DNA: TGTGCCAGCAGCCAAGCAGGGGGCTATGGCTACACCTTC.

V usage is TRBV3-1 (or the pseudogene TRBV3-2) and J usage is TRBJ2-1, with 13 nucleotides matching TRBD2. This CDR3 comprises 19 residues. Trimming took 4 bases from V and 7 from J; bases not matched to a gene: 16. CDR1 and CDR2 from the germline V gene are LGHDT and YNNKEL (reference sequence). The chain's CDR3 is CASSPLLLPGLAGSNEQFF. The CDR3, as DNA: TGTGCCAGCAGCCCACTTCTCCTCCCGGGACTAGCGGGGTCAAATGAGCAGTTCTTC.

This clone has just one count. The V call is TRBV30, the J call TRBJ2-1; 7 bases line up with TRBD2. Germline trimming cut 4 bases from V and 0 bases from J; bases unmatched to any gene: 6. CDR1 and CDR2 (germline): GTSNPN, SVGIG (reference sequence). This CDR3 has 15 residues. CDR3 DNA sequence: TGTGCCTGGACCAAGGGACTAAGCTCCTACAATGAGCAGTTCTTC. Amino acids: CAWTKGLSSYNEQFF.

The rearrangement links TRBV12-3 or TRBV12-4 to TRBJ2-5, with D unclear. This CDR3 contains 13 residues. Trimming removed 3 bases at V and 5 bases at J, with 10 bases between. CDR3 sequence reads: CASSLNRGETQYF. As DNA, the CDR3 is TGTGCCAGCAGTTTGAACCGTGGCGAGACCCAGTACTTC.

This clone was observed once. The chain combines TRBV7-9 with TRBJ2-3, with TRBD2 identical over 11 bases. The CDR3 totals 14 residues. Germline V gene lookup returns CDR1 SEHNR and CDR2 FQNEAQ (reference sequence). The V segment lost 9 bases and the J segment 5 bases; nucleotides outside the gene matches: 7. This CDR3 reads CASILAGVGDTQYF. The CDR3 nucleotides read TGTGCCAGTATACTAGCGGGAGTCGGAGATACGCAGTATTTT.

This rearrangement joins TRBV19 to TRBJ1-6, with TRBD1 matching 9 bases. Germline V gene data show CDR1 as LNHDA and CDR2 as SQIVND (reference sequence). J lost 7 bases, V lost 6 bases, and 10 bases had no gene match. The CDR3 length is 16 residues. The CDR3 sequence is CASSINGGQGNSPLHF. Here the CDR3 DNA reads TGTGCCAGTAGCATAAATGGTGGACAGGGGAATTCACCCCTCCACTTT.